What follows are 5 T cell receptor beta chains derived from one specimen sequenced in a study of T cells after somatic rescue of genetic block. Here immunoSEQ multiplex PCR was the method, and the copy in TCRdb shows in-frame clones only, minus some. In the table there are roughly 110,000 clones, about nine tenths of which are singletons. The sample comprised peripheral blood mononuclear cells (PBMCs). The source is a woman under 30.

The chain has TRBV5-5 and TRBJ1-2; a weak D match, TRBD1 (6 bases). This CDR3 region has 15 residues. Trimming pared 6 bases from V and 2 bases from J, leaving 17 bases between. Germline assignment: CDR1 SGHKS and CDR2 YYEKEE (reference sequence). This CDR3 reads CASTMSGGRNYGYTF. The CDR3 DNA follows: TGTGCCAGCACCATGAGTGGGGGGCGCAACTATGGCTACACCTTC.

The CDR3 spells CASSRTLIGNQPQHF. Here the CDR3 DNA reads TGTGCCAGCAGTCGGACCCTCATCGGCAATCAGCCCCAGCATTTT. The V and J genes are TRBV6-5 and TRBJ1-5; D unclear. V lost 5 bases, J lost 2 bases, and 13 bases lay in between. Germline loops: CDR1 MNHEY, CDR2 SVGAGI. CDR3 length equals 15 residues.

The sample holds one count of this clone. The J gene is TRBJ1-5, the V gene TRBV7-6; TRBD1 aligns across 7 bases. Germline trimming cut 5 bases from V and 2 bases from J; bases unmatched to any gene: 6. This CDR3 comprises 15 residues. In germline, CDR1 is SGHVS, CDR2 FNYEAQ. CDR3 loop: CASSTGTDRNQPQHF. CDR3 in DNA: TGTGCCAGCAGCACTGGGACAGATCGCAATCAGCCCCAGCATTTT. The full variable domain, in which reference TRBV7-6 and TRBJ1-5 provide the parts outside the CDR3, is GAGVSQSPRYKVTKRGQDVALRCDPISGHVSLYWYRQALGQGPEFLTYFNYEAQQDKSGLPNDRFSAERPEGSISTLTIQRTEQRDSAMYRCASSTGTDRNQPQHFGDGTRLSIL.

The chain couples TRBV19 to TRBJ2-7, with D perhaps TRBD2 (6 bases). CDR3 length equals 13 residues. Per the germline V gene, CDR1 is LNHDA and CDR2 is SQIVND (reference sequence). V gave up 3 bases and J gave up 6 bases, with 12 bases separating them. The DNA for the CDR3 is TGTGCCAGTAGTATCGGTCCCGGGGGCGAGCAGTACTTC. Protein: CASSIGPGGEQYF.

This chain connects TRBV5-1 to TRBJ2-7; 15 bases align to TRBD2. J lost 2 bases, V lost 4 bases, and 7 bases had no gene match. The germline V gene encodes CDR1 SGHRS and CDR2 YFSETQ. This CDR3 is 17 amino acids long. Here the CDR3 DNA reads TGCGCCAGCAGCGCCGGGACTAGCGGGGGGCCTCCCTACGAGCAGTACTTC. Amino acid sequence: CASSAGTSGGPPYEQYF.